Listed here are 3 T cell receptor beta chains from one sample, sequenced in a study of blood T cell repertoires in COVID-19. The table came from immunoSEQ multiplex PCR; TCRdb's copy has only in-frame clones and leaves some out. In the table there are about 240,000 clones, around 83% of which are singletons. The sample consisted of peripheral blood. Receptor source: a woman aged 55-69 years with active or convalescent COVID-19.

The V gene is TRBV7-9, the J gene TRBJ1-1; TRBD1 might be the D (5 bases). CDR1 and CDR2 from the germline V gene are SEHNR and FQNEAQ (reference sequence). The CDR3 sequence is 15 residues long. The germline V and J ends were trimmed by 1 base and 5 bases, with 14 bases remaining between them. This chain's CDR3 is CASSLVQGRETEAFF. CDR3 in DNA: TGTGCCAGCAGCTTAGTCCAGGGAAGGGAAACTGAAGCTTTCTTT.

The CDR3 coding sequence is TGTGCCAGAACCTCAGGGGTGCTGAGTGGGACTGAAGCTTTCTTT. Its protein is CARTSGVLSGTEAFF. The chain recombines TRBV2 with TRBJ1-1, with a weak D call TRBD1 (6 bases). The CDR3 consists of 15 residues. Germline loops: CDR1 SNHLY, CDR2 FYNNEI. Trimming left V 9 bases short and J 5 bases short, with 22 bases between.

This clone was seen just once. The rearrangement joins TRBV11-2 to TRBJ1-2; TRBD1 matches at 11 bases. Per the germline V gene, CDR1 is SGHAT and CDR2 is FQNNGV. This CDR3 has 17 amino acids. Trimming removed 4 bases from V and 4 bases from J; junction bases left unmatched: 11. CDR3 region: CASSSHRDRGYGYGYTF. The DNA for the CDR3 is TGTGCCAGCAGCTCCCACCGGGACAGGGGGTATGGCTATGGCTACACCTTC. The full variable domain, its missing parts supplied by reference TRBV11-2 and TRBJ1-2, is EAGVAQSPRYKIIEKRQSVAFWCNPISGHATLYWYQQILGQGPKLLIQFQNNGVVDDSQLPKDRFSAERLKGVDSTLKIQPAKLEDSAVYLCASSSHRDRGYGYGYTFGSGTRLTVV.